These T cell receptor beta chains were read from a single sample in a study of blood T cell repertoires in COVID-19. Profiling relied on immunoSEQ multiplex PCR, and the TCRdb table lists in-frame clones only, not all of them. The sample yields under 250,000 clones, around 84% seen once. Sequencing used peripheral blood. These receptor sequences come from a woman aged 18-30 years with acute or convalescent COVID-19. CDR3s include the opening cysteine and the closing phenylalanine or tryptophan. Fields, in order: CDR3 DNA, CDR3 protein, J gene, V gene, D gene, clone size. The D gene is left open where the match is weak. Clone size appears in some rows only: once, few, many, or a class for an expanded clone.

DNA: TGTGCCAGCAGCGGTGAGCCGAAAGCTAACTATGGCTACACCTTC; CDR3: CASSGEPKANYGYTF; J: TRBJ1-2; V: TRBV7-2; D: -; size: -
DNA: TGTGCCAGCAGCGACTTTCGGAGCGGCCTAGGGTGGGAGCAGTACTTC; CDR3: CASSDFRSGLGWEQYF; J: TRBJ2-7; V: TRBV7-2; D: -; size: -
DNA: TGTGCCAGCAGTTTGGGGACAGACCCCACCGGGGAGCTGTTTTTT; CDR3: CASSLGTDPTGELFF; J: TRBJ2-2; V: TRBV6-6; D: TRBD1; size: -
DNA: TGTGCCAGCAGCCAGCAGGGACAGGGTAACAATGAGCAGTTCTTC; CDR3: CASSQQGQGNNEQFF; J: TRBJ2-1; V: TRBV7-3; D: TRBD1; size: -
DNA: TGCGCCAGCAGCCAAGAGGGACAGGGGGAGATTGAAGCTTTCTTT; CDR3: CASSQEGQGEIEAFF; J: TRBJ1-1; V: TRBV4-1; D: TRBD1; size: -
DNA: TGTGCCAGCAGTGAAGCGCGGATGGACTGGAGGGGCAATCAGCCCCAGCATTTT; CDR3: CASSEARMDWRGNQPQHF; J: TRBJ1-5; V: TRBV2; D: -; size: -
DNA: TGTGCCACCAGTGATCCGACGGACAGGCGTGGAAACACCATATATTTT; CDR3: CATSDPTDRRGNTIYF; J: TRBJ1-3; V: TRBV24-1; D: TRBD1; size: -
DNA: TGTGCCAGCTCACTTGAAGACATCCTTAACACCGGGGAGCTGTTTTTT; CDR3: CASSLEDILNTGELFF; J: TRBJ2-2; V: TRBV18; D: -; size: -
DNA: TGTGCCAGCAGCTCTACCTACTCGACAGGGGTCCGCACAGATACGCAGTATTTT; CDR3: CASSSTYSTGVRTDTQYF; J: TRBJ2-3; V: TRBV6-2/TRBV6-3; D: TRBD1; size: -
DNA: TGTGCCAGCAGCGTAGGGGTCAGGGGGGCCACTGAAGCTTTCTTT; CDR3: CASSVGVRGATEAFF; J: TRBJ1-1; V: TRBV9; D: TRBD1; size: -
DNA: TGTGCCAGCAGACTGGACGACAGGGGTGGTGAAAAACTGTTTTTT; CDR3: CASRLDDRGGEKLFF; J: TRBJ1-4; V: TRBV6-5; D: TRBD1; size: few
DNA: TGTGCCAGCAGCTTGACGGGGGGTACTAACTATGGCTACACCTTC; CDR3: CASSLTGGTNYGYTF; J: TRBJ1-2; V: TRBV5-4; D: -; size: -
DNA: TGTGCCAGCAGCGTAGAAGAGGGCCCATTCCCAGATACGCAGTATTTT; CDR3: CASSVEEGPFPDTQYF; J: TRBJ2-3; V: TRBV9; D: -; size: -
DNA: TGTGCCAGCAGTCACGGTAGCGGGAGCGACGAGCAGTACTTC; CDR3: CASSHGSGSDEQYF; J: TRBJ2-7; V: TRBV6-2/TRBV6-3; D: TRBD2; size: -
DNA: TGTGCCAGCAGTTTTCTCACAGGAGCTCGAGAGACCCAGTACTTC; CDR3: CASSFLTGARETQYF; J: TRBJ2-5; V: TRBV28; D: -; size: -
DNA: TGTGCCAGCAGCTTAGGAGGGCCCCAGGAGACCCAGTACTTC; CDR3: CASSLGGPQETQYF; J: TRBJ2-5; V: TRBV7-8; D: -; size: -
DNA: TGCGCCAGCAGCCCCGACAGGGCGGGCTATGGCTACACCTTC; CDR3: CASSPDRAGYGYTF; J: TRBJ1-2; V: TRBV5-1; D: TRBD1; size: -
DNA: TGCGCCAGCAGCCAAGAGAAGTCTAGCGGTAGGATTTGGGCCAAAAACATTCAGTACTTC; CDR3: CASSQEKSSGRIWAKNIQYF; J: TRBJ2-4; V: TRBV4-1; D: TRBD2; size: -
DNA: TGCAGTGCTGGGCAGGGCTATGGCTACACCTTC; CDR3: CSAGQGYGYTF; J: TRBJ1-2; V: TRBV20-1; D: -; size: -
DNA: TGCGCCAGCAGCCAAGAAGCCAGTCGGGACTACGAGCAGTACTTC; CDR3: CASSQEASRDYEQYF; J: TRBJ2-7; V: TRBV4-3; D: -; size: -
DNA: TGTGCCAGCAGCCGGACTAGCCCGACCGGGGAGCTGTTTTTT; CDR3: CASSRTSPTGELFF; J: TRBJ2-2; V: TRBV11-3; D: TRBD2; size: -
DNA: TGCGCCAGCAGCTCCCCCGGACAGCCTAACATTGGCTACACCTTC; CDR3: CASSSPGQPNIGYTF; J: TRBJ1-2; V: TRBV5-1; D: -; size: -
DNA: TGTGCCAGCAGCGTAGGACCCGGGGAGACCCAGTACTTC; CDR3: CASSVGPGETQYF; J: TRBJ2-5; V: TRBV9; D: -; size: -
DNA: TGCAGCGTTCTTACAGGGGAAGCTTTCTTT; CDR3: CSVLTGEAFF; J: TRBJ1-1; V: TRBV29-1; D: -; size: -
DNA: TGTGCCAGCAGCTTAGTCCCGGGGCGGGAAGTTGAGCAGTTCTTC; CDR3: CASSLVPGREVEQFF; J: TRBJ2-1; V: TRBV11-3; D: -; size: -
DNA: TGTGCCAGCAGTCCCCTGCTGGGGCAGGGGGCTGGTGAAAAACTGTTTTTT; CDR3: CASSPLLGQGAGEKLFF; J: TRBJ1-4; V: TRBV28; D: TRBD1; size: -
DNA: TGTGCCAGCACCCCCGACAGGGGGGCCGGGGAGCTGTTTTTT; CDR3: CASTPDRGAGELFF; J: TRBJ2-2; V: TRBV7-2; D: TRBD1; size: -
DNA: TGTGCCAGTAGTATCCGGGGGGAGACCCAGTACTTC; CDR3: CASSIRGETQYF; J: TRBJ2-5; V: TRBV19; D: -; size: -
DNA: TGTGCCAGCAGCGTCCAGGGAAACACCATATATTTT; CDR3: CASSVQGNTIYF; J: TRBJ1-3; V: TRBV9; D: -; size: -